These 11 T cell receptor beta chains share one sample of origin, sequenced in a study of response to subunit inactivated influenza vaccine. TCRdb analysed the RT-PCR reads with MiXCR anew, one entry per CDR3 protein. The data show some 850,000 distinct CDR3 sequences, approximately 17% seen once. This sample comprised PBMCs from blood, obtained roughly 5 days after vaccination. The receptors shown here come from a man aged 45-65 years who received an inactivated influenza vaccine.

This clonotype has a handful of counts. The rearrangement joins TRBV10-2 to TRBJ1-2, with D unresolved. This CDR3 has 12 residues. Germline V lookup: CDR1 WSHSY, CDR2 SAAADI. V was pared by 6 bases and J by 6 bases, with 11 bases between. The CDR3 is CASSLTYNGYTF. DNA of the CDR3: TGCGCCAGCAGCCTCACTTACAATGGCTACACCTTC.

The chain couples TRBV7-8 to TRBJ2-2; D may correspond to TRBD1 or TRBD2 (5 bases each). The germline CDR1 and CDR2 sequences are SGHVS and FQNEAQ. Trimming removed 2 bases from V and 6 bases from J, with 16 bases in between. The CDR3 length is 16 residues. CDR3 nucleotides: TGTGCCAGCAGCTTATTGAGGCGGGTCAGGGCCGGGGAGCTGTTTTTT. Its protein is CASSLLRRVRAGELFF.

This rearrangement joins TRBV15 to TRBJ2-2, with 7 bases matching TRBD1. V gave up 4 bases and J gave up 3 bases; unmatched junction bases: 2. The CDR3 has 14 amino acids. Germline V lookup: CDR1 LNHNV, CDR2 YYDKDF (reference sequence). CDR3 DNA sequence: TGTGCCACCAGCACACAGGGGTACACCGGGGAGCTGTTTTTT. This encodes CATSTQGYTGELFF. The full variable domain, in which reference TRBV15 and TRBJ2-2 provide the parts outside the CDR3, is DAMVIQNPRYQVTQFGKPVTLSCSQTLNHNVMYWYQQKSSQAPKLLFHYYDKDFNNEADTPDNFQSRRPNTSFCFLDIRSPGLGDTAMYLCATSTQGYTGELFFGEGSRLTVL.

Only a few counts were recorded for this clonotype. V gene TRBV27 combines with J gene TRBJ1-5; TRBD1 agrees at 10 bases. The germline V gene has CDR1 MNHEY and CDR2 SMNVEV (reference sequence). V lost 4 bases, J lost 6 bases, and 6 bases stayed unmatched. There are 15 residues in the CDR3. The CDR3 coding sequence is TGTGCCAGCAGTTCCCGACAGGGGGCTGTTCAGCCCCAGCATTTT. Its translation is CASSSRQGAVQPQHF.

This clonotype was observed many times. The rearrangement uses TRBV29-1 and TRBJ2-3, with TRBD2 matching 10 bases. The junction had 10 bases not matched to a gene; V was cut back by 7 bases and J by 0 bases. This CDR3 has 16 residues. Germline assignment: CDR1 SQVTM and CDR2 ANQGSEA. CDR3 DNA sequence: TGCAGCGCAGCGGACCTGACTAGCGGGAGCACAGATACGCAGTATTTT. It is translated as CSAADLTSGSTDTQYF.

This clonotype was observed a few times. The CDR3 DNA follows: TGTGCCAGCACTGTTAGCGGGGCCCTCTCCTACGAGCAGTACTTC. As protein: CASTVSGALSYEQYF. This rearrangement joins TRBV7-2 to TRBJ2-7, with TRBD2 matching 8 bases. The ends lost 7 bases at V and 0 bases at J; junction bases unmatched: 8. Germline V CDR1 and CDR2: SGHTA, FQGNSA. This CDR3 has 15 residues.

CDR3 in DNA: TGCAGTGCTAGAGCCTCTAGCGGCGCCTCCTACAATGAGCAGTTCTTC. The encoded protein is CSARASSGASYNEQFF. The chain employs TRBV20-1 and TRBJ2-1; 7 nucleotides agree with TRBD2. The germline CDR1 and CDR2 sequences are DFQATT and SNEGSKA (reference sequence). The ends lost 1 base at V and 0 bases at J; junction bases unmatched: 6. This CDR3 region has 16 residues.

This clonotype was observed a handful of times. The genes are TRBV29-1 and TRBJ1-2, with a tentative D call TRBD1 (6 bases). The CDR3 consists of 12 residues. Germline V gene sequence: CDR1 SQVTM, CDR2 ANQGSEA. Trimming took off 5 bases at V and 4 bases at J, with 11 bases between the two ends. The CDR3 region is CSVSQGTYGYTF. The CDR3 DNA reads TGCAGCGTTTCCCAGGGGACCTATGGCTACACCTTC.

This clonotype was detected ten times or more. The CDR3 coding sequence is TGTGCCAGCAGTTTAGTAGGTACCTACGAGCAGTACTTC. It translates to CASSLVGTYEQYF. This rearrangement joins TRBV12-3 or TRBV12-4 to TRBJ2-7, with D hard to call. The CDR3 has 13 amino acids. V was cut by 1 base and J by 2 bases, with 6 bases left in between.

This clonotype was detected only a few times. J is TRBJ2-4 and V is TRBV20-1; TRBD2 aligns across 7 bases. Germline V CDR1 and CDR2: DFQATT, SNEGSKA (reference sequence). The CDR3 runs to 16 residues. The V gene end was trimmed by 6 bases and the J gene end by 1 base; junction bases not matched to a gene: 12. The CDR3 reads CSATQAGRRAKNIQYF. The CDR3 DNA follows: TGCAGTGCCACGCAAGCGGGAAGGCGGGCCAAAAACATTCAGTACTTC.

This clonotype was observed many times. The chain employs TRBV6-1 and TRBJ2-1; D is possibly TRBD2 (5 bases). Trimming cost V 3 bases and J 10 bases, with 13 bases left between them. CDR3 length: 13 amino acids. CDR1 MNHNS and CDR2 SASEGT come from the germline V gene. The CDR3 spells CASSDFQGGEQFF. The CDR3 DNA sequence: TGTGCCAGCAGTGATTTCCAAGGAGGCGAGCAGTTCTTC.